These 22 T cell receptor beta chains were all obtained from the same sample, sequenced in a study of blood T cell repertoires in COVID-19. The table came from immunoSEQ multiplex PCR; TCRdb's copy has only in-frame clones and leaves some out. The sample carries around 57,000 clones, around 87% recorded once. The sample comprised peripheral blood. Every receptor here comes from a man in his forties or fifties with active COVID-19.

The J gene is TRBJ1-2, the V gene TRBV4-1; D is possibly TRBD1 (6 bases). The V gene's germline CDR1 is MGHRA and CDR2 YSYEKL. V lost 1 base, J lost 4 bases, and 10 bases lay in between. The length of the CDR3 is 14 residues. This chain's CDR3 is CASSQGGGGYGYTF. The CDR3 DNA follows: TGCGCCAGCAGCCAAGGGGGGGGCGGCTATGGCTACACCTTC.

The V and J genes are TRBV19 and TRBJ1-1; D is unresolved. V was shortened by 7 bases and J by 6 bases, with 15 bases between the two germline ends. The CDR3 totals 13 residues. Germline CDR1 and CDR2: LNHDA and SQIVND (reference sequence). The CDR3 DNA follows: TGTGCCAGTATATCCTCGGGTGGCGCTGAAGCTTTCTTT. The encoded protein is CASISSGGAEAFF.

The gene calls are TRBV4-2 and TRBJ1-4, with a weak D call TRBD1 (6 bases). Per the germline V gene, CDR1 is LGHNA and CDR2 is YNFKEQ. CDR3 length equals 16 residues. V was shortened by 1 base and J by 5 bases, with 14 bases between the two germline ends. Here the CDR3 DNA reads TGTGCCAGCAGCCAAGGTACTTCTGGGACAAATGAAAAACTGTTTTTT. Its translation is CASSQGTSGTNEKLFF.

The genes are TRBV11-1 and TRBJ1-1; D not resolved. The CDR3 extends over 14 amino acids. The V gene lost 5 bases and the J gene lost 0 bases, with 10 bases spanning the gap. Germline loops: CDR1 SGHAT, CDR2 FQDESV (reference sequence). CDR3 DNA: TGTGCCAGCAGCCTGACACGATTGAACACTGAAGCTTTCTTT. Translating gives CASSLTRLNTEAFF.

This chain joins TRBV18 and TRBJ2-5, with 7 nucleotides matching TRBD1. Germline V gene sequence: CDR1 KGHSH, CDR2 LQKENI. This CDR3 spans 15 amino acids. V was clipped by 3 bases and J by 6 bases; unmatched bases: 10. The CDR3 DNA reads as TGTGCCAGCTCACCTCCAGAGGGACAGCGCAAGACCCAGTACTTC. Encoded protein: CASSPPEGQRKTQYF.

This clone has more than one count but fewer than ten. The V call is TRBV6-2 or TRBV6-3, the J call TRBJ2-7; 7 bases match TRBD2. There are 17 residues in the CDR3. J was trimmed by 6 bases and V by 5 bases; bases with no gene match: 19. The germline V gene encodes CDR1 MNHEY and CDR2 SVGEGT. CDR3 amino acids: CASSPPVSGLGFSEQYF. The CDR3 nucleotides read TGTGCCAGCAGTCCACCCGTATCCGGACTAGGATTCAGCGAGCAGTACTTC.

V is TRBV28 and J is TRBJ1-1; a possible D gene is TRBD1 (6 bases). In germline, CDR1 is MDHEN, CDR2 SYDVKM. V lost 8 bases to trimming and J lost 0 bases, with 13 bases between them. The CDR3 sequence is 14 residues long. CDR3 bases: TGTGCCAGCCTTAGACAGGTGATGAACACTGAAGCTTTCTTT. It yields the protein CASLRQVMNTEAFF.

The CDR3 DNA is TGTGCCAGCAGCGGCCTAGGGGCTGGGGCCAACGTCCTGACTTTC. Translation gives CASSGLGAGANVLTF. The V gene is TRBV9, the J gene TRBJ2-6; D is possibly TRBD1 (5 bases). CDR1 is SGDLS, CDR2 YYNGEE, per germline. V was shortened by 3 bases and J by 2 bases, with 9 bases between the two germline ends. This CDR3 region has 15 residues.

V usage is TRBV7-8 and J usage is TRBJ2-2; tentative D call: TRBD1 (7 bases). The germline V gene has CDR1 SGHVS and CDR2 FQNEAQ. The CDR3 is 17 residues long. Trimming shortened V by 6 bases and J by 0 bases, and 17 bases separated the two germline ends. CDR3 residues: CASRGGPGGANTGELFF. The CDR3 nucleotides read TGTGCCAGCAGGGGAGGTCCAGGGGGAGCGAACACCGGGGAGCTGTTTTTT.

The rearrangement links TRBV28 to TRBJ1-4; the D gene is possibly TRBD1 (5 bases). Germline lookup yields CDR1 MDHEN and CDR2 SYDVKM. This CDR3 is 14 amino acids long. V was trimmed by 6 bases and J by 8 bases, leaving 16 bases between them. The CDR3 DNA reads TGTGCCAGCAGACTCAGGGTGTTAGGGGAAAAACTGTTTTTT. Translation: CASRLRVLGEKLFF.

On this clone: In the same sample, other DNA sequences code for this CDR3. This chain uses TRBV19 with TRBJ1-2, with 8 bases that match TRBD1. The CDR3 has 13 amino acids. The V segment lost 6 bases and the J segment 3 bases; nucleotides outside the gene matches: 3. Germline assignment: CDR1 LNHDA and CDR2 SQIVND (reference sequence). CDR3 nucleotide sequence: TGTGCCAGTAGCTTGACAGGGGACTATGGCTACACCTTC. As protein: CASSLTGDYGYTF.

CDR3: CASSVVSVNYGYTF. For the CDR3, the DNA is TGTGCCAGCAGCGTAGTTTCCGTGAACTATGGCTACACCTTC. This chain joins TRBV9 and TRBJ1-2; no firm D call. V dropped 0 bases and J dropped 2 bases, with 8 bases sitting between them. CDR3 length: 14 residues. The germline gives CDR1 SGDLS, CDR2 YYNGEE.

This clone was detected once. The chain joins TRBV5-6 to TRBJ1-2; weak D call: TRBD1 (5 bases). Germline V gene data show CDR1 as SGHDT and CDR2 as YYEEEE. This CDR3 has 14 amino acids. V was clipped by 0 bases and J by 7 bases, with 13 bases between them. The CDR3: CASSLAGGGPGYTF. The CDR3 DNA is TGTGCCAGCAGCTTGGCCGGGGGAGGGCCTGGCTACACCTTC. Full variable domain (missing parts from reference TRBV5-6 and TRBJ1-2): DAGVTQSPTHLIKTRGQQVTLRCSPKSGHDTVSWYQQALGQGPQFIFQYYEEEERQRGNFPDRFSGHQFPNYSSELNVNALLLGDSALYLCASSLAGGGPGYTFGSGTRLTVV.

This clone was recorded once. J is TRBJ2-3 and V is TRBV7-3; 7 bases fit TRBD2. The junction had 5 bases not matched to a gene; V was cut back by 5 bases and J by 3 bases. The CDR3 covers 14 residues. Germline V lookup: CDR1 SGHTA, CDR2 FQGTGA. CDR3 DNA: TGTGCCAGCAGCCCCGGACTAGAGACAGATACGCAGTATTTT. Translation gives CASSPGLETDTQYF. The full variable domain, rest sourced from reference TRBV7-3 and TRBJ2-3, is GAGVSQTPSNKVTEKGKYVELRCDPISGHTALYWYRQSLGQGPEFLIYFQGTGAADDSGLPNDRFFAVRPEGSVSTLKIQRTERGDSAVYLCASSPGLETDTQYFGPGTRLTVL.

The chain links TRBV27 to TRBJ1-1; D is perhaps TRBD1 (5 bases). Deletions cut 4 bases from V and 10 bases from J, with 16 bases between. The germline V gene has CDR1 MNHEY and CDR2 SMNVEV (reference sequence). This CDR3 comprises 13 residues. Here the CDR3 DNA reads TGTGCCAGCAGTTCGTTTTCCGGGGGGGTAGCTTTCTTT. This encodes CASSSFSGGVAFF.

The chain employs TRBV6-6 and TRBJ2-7; maybe TRBD1 (6 bases). Trimming stripped 7 bases from V and 0 bases from J, with 13 bases between. The CDR3 extends over 14 amino acids. Germline V gene sequence: CDR1 MNHNY, CDR2 SVGAGI (reference sequence). CDR3 region: CASKISRGSYEQYF. The DNA of the CDR3 is TGTGCCAGCAAGATAAGCAGGGGCTCCTACGAGCAGTACTTC.

The chain combines TRBV3-1 (or the pseudogene TRBV3-2) with TRBJ1-1, with TRBD1 as a possible D gene (6 bases). The length of the CDR3 is 15 residues. Between the trimmed V and J ends, which lost 3 bases and 4 bases, there was a span of 15 bases. Germline-derived CDR1 and CDR2 are LGHDT and YNNKEL (reference sequence). The CDR3 is CASSQLGGGSTEAFF. CDR3 coding DNA: TGTGCCAGCAGCCAGCTAGGGGGTGGCTCCACTGAAGCTTTCTTT.

This chain's CDR3 is CASSEAGGMNTEAFF. The CDR3 nucleotides read TGTGCCAGCAGTGAAGCTGGGGGGATGAACACTGAAGCTTTCTTT. The chain is built from TRBV6-1 and TRBJ1-1; D may be TRBD1 (5 bases). This CDR3 spans 15 amino acids. The germline V gene has CDR1 MNHNS and CDR2 SASEGT. The V and J ends lost 0 bases and 0 bases respectively, with 8 bases between them.

This chain's CDR3 is CASSIQGTGELFF. For the CDR3, the DNA is TGTGCCAGCAGCATCCAGGGAACCGGGGAGCTGTTTTTT. The J gene is TRBJ2-2, the V gene TRBV9; tentative D call: TRBD1 (5 bases). The germline gives CDR1 SGDLS, CDR2 YYNGEE. The CDR3 consists of 13 residues. Trimming took off 4 bases at V and 5 bases at J, with 9 bases between the two ends.

This rearrangement joins TRBV2 to TRBJ2-1; 9 bases align to TRBD2. The germline V gene encodes CDR1 SNHLY and CDR2 FYNNEI. The trim removed 2 bases at V and 1 base at J, leaving 0 bases unmatched. The CDR3 covers 15 residues. CDR3 sequence: CASSELAGSYNEQFF. CDR3 nucleotides: TGTGCCAGCAGTGAACTAGCGGGGTCCTACAATGAGCAGTTCTTC.

V is TRBV5-1 and J is TRBJ2-7, with 14 positions matching TRBD2. V was clipped by 0 bases and J by 4 bases; unmatched bases: 6. Germline loops: CDR1 SGHRS, CDR2 YFSETQ. The CDR3 totals 17 residues. CDR3 DNA sequence: TGCGCCAGCAGCTTGGGGTCAGGGACTAGCGGGGGTTACGAGCAGTACTTC. Translation: CASSLGSGTSGGYEQYF.

This clone occurred once. This chain uses TRBV4-2 with TRBJ2-3, with 7 bases lining up with TRBD2. The germline gives CDR1 LGHNA, CDR2 YNFKEQ. J gave up 0 bases and V 6 bases, and 3 bases lay outside the gene matches. The CDR3 is 14 amino acids. CDR3 amino acids: CASRSGTSTDTQYF. Here the CDR3 DNA reads TGTGCCAGCAGAAGCGGGACCAGCACAGATACGCAGTATTTT.